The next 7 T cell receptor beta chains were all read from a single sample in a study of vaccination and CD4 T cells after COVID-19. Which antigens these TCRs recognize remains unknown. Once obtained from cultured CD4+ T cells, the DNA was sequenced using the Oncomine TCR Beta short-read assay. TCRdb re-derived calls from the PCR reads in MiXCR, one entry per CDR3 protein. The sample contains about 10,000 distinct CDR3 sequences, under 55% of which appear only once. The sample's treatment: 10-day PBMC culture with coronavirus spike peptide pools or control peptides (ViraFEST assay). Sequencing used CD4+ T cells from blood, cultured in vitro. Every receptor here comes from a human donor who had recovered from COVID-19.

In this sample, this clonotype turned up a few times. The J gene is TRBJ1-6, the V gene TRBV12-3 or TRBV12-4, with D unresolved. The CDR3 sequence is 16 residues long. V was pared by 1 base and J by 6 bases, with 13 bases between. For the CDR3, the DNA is TGTGCCAGCAGTTTAGGCCTAAATTTGGGTAATTCACCCCTCCACTTT. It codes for CASSLGLNLGNSPLHF.

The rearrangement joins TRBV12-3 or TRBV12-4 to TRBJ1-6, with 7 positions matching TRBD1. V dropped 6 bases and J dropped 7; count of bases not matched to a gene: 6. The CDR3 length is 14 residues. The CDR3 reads CASSTGTENSPLHF. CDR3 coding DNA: TGTGCCAGCAGCACCGGGACAGAGAATTCACCCCTCCACTTT.

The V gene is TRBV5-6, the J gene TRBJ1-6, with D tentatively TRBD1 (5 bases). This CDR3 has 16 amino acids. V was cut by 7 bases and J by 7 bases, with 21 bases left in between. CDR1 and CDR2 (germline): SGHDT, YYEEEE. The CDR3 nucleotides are TGTGCCAGCGGAGACGGGACGAGAGGGATGAATTCACCCCTCCACTTT. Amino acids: CASGDGTRGMNSPLHF. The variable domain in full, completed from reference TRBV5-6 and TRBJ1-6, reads DAGVTQSPTHLIKTRGQQVTLRCSPKSGHDTVSWYQQALGQGPQFIFQYYEEEERQRGNFPDRFSGHQFPNYSSELNVNALLLGDSALYLCASGDGTRGMNSPLHFGNGTRLTVT.

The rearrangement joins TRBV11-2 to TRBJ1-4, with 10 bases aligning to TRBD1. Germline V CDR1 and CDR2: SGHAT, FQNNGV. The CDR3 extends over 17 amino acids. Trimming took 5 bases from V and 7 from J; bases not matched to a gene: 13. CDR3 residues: CASSPPGQGKIGEKLFF. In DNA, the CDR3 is TGTGCCAGCAGCCCTCCGGGACAGGGGAAGATCGGTGAAAAACTGTTTTTT.

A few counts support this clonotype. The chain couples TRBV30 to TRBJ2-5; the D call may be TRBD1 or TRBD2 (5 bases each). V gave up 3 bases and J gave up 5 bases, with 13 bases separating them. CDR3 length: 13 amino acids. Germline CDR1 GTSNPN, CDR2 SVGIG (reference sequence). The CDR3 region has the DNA TGTGCCTGGAGCTTGGGGGTAGCGGAGACCCAGTACTTC. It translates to CAWSLGVAETQYF.

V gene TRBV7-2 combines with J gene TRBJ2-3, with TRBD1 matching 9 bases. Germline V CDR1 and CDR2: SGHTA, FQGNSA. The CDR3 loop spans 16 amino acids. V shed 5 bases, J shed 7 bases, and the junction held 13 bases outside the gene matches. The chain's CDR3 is CASSGAGTGFVYTQYF. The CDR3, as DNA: TGTGCCAGCAGCGGCGCCGGGACAGGGTTTGTTTATACGCAGTATTTT.

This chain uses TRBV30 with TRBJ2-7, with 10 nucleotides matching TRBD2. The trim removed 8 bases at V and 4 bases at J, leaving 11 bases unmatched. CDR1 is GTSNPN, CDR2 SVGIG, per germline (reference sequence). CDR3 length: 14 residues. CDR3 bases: TGTGCCGGAGGATCCCAAGCGGGGGGGTACGAGCAGTACTTC. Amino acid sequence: CAGGSQAGGYEQYF.